The rows below give T cell receptor beta chains drawn from one sample of a study of blood T cell repertoires in COVID-19. Some clones are missing from TCRdb's copy, which holds only in-frame ones; the method was immunoSEQ multiplex PCR. The sample lists about 140,000 clones; roughly 84% were seen once. Sequencing was carried out using PBMCs or T cells enriched from blood (not recorded which). These receptors all come from a man aged 40-49 years with acute COVID-19. Both conserved end residues are part of each CDR3. D genes are given only for firm matches. Clone size is shown for a subset of rows, as once, few, many or a class of expanded clone.

>NA|TRBJ2-1|TRBV21-1|NA
TGTGCCAGCAGCAAATTGGGGGGAAAGGGGAATGAGCAGTTCTTC
CASSKLGGKGNEQFF
>TRBD1|TRBJ1-3|TRBV4-3|NA
TGCGCCAGCAGCCATGGAACGGGACAGGGGGTCGGAAACACCATATATTTT
CASSHGTGQGVGNTIYF
>NA|TRBJ2-5|TRBV7-9|NA
TGTGCCAGCAGCCCCAGCGGAGCGGCGGAAGAGACCCAGTACTTC
CASSPSGAAEETQYF
>NA|TRBJ1-1|TRBV3-1/TRBV3-2|NA
TGTGCCAGCAGCCGTGACAGGAACACTGAAGCTTTCTTT
CASSRDRNTEAFF
>TRBD1|TRBJ2-2|TRBV15|NA
TGTGCCACCAGCAGAGATCGTAACAGGGGGCTGGGCGGGGAGCTGTTTTTT
CATSRDRNRGLGGELFF
>NA|TRBJ2-2|TRBV15|NA
TGTGCCACCGGACAGACAGCGAACACCGGGGAGCTGTTTTTT
CATGQTANTGELFF
>TRBD1|TRBJ1-1|TRBV14|NA
TGTGCCAGCAGCCGACAGGGAGCGAACACTGAAGCTTTCTTT
CASSRQGANTEAFF
>TRBD2|TRBJ2-7|TRBV3-1/TRBV3-2|once
TGTGCCAGCAGCCATAATAGCGGGGTCAATTACGAGCAGTACTTC
CASSHNSGVNYEQYF
>TRBD1|TRBJ1-2|TRBV7-2|few
TGTGCCAGCAGCTTAGACACGACAGGGAGGTACACCTTC
CASSLDTTGRYTF
>TRBD1|TRBJ1-1|TRBV19|NA
TGTGCCAGTACCCAAGACAGGGCGAGCACTGAAGCTTTCTTT
CASTQDRASTEAFF
>NA|TRBJ1-1|TRBV5-1|NA
TGCGCCAGCAGCAAGGTGTCGAGTAAGGGACAGAACACTGAAGCTTTCTTT
CASSKVSSKGQNTEAFF
>TRBD2|TRBJ2-7|TRBV11-2|NA
TGTGCCAGCAGCTTCAGGGCGGGGGACGAGCAGTACTTC
CASSFRAGDEQYF
>NA|TRBJ1-2|TRBV11-2|NA
TGTGCCAGCAGCTTAGCGTCGGGTGCATTCTATGGCTACACCTTC
CASSLASGAFYGYTF
>NA|TRBJ1-2|TRBV5-4|NA
TGTGCCAGCAGCTATCTAACAGCTGATGGCTACACCTTC
CASSYLTADGYTF
>NA|TRBJ1-3|TRBV3-1/TRBV3-2|once
TGTGCCAGCAGCCAGGGGCTATCTGGAAACACCATATATTTT
CASSQGLSGNTIYF
>TRBD2|TRBJ2-3|TRBV2|NA
TGTGCCAGCAGCCCCCTAGCGGGAGCTGATACGCAGTATTTT
CASSPLAGADTQYF
>TRBD1|TRBJ1-3|TRBV5-6|once
TGTGCCAGCAGCCCCCCGTTGGGACAGTTCTCTGGAAACACCATATATTTT
CASSPPLGQFSGNTIYF
>NA|TRBJ2-7|TRBV7-8|NA
TGTGCCAGCAGCTTAGTTCAGGGGACCAACTACGAGCAGTACTTC
CASSLVQGTNYEQYF
>NA|TRBJ1-1|TRBV5-1|NA
TGCGCCAGCAGCTTGGACGCAGGGGACACTGAAGCTTTCTTT
CASSLDAGDTEAFF
>TRBD1|TRBJ1-2|TRBV30|NA
TGTGCCTGGTACAGGGGGCCGGGGTATGGCTACACCTTC
CAWYRGPGYGYTF
>NA|TRBJ2-5|TRBV5-4|few
TGTGCCAGCAGCTTGGATCCGGACTCACAAGAGACCCAGTACTTC
CASSLDPDSQETQYF
>NA|TRBJ1-3|TRBV5-6|NA
TGTGCCAGCAGCTTGGAGGGGCAGTATCGGTCTGGAAACACCATATATTTT
CASSLEGQYRSGNTIYF
>TRBD2|TRBJ2-7|TRBV28|NA
TGTGCCAGTTGGACTAGCGGGAGTTCCTACGAGCAGTACTTC
CASWTSGSSYEQYF
>TRBD2|TRBJ2-1|TRBV5-1|NA
TGCGCCAGCAGCCGCAGAGGGGAAACTAGCGGGGGGCGGAATGAGCAGTTCTTC
CASSRRGETSGGRNEQFF
>NA|TRBJ2-1|TRBV5-6|NA
TGTGCCAGCAGCTTTCCTAGCTCCTACAATGAGCAGTTCTTC
CASSFPSSYNEQFF
>TRBD1|TRBJ2-5|TRBV28|NA
TGTGCCAGCAGTTTCCGGGACAGTGTTCAGGAGACCCAGTACTTC
CASSFRDSVQETQYF
>TRBD1|TRBJ1-1|TRBV5-1|NA
TGCGCCAGCAGCTCCGGGACAGGGGTGAACACTGAAGCTTTCTTT
CASSSGTGVNTEAFF
>NA|TRBJ1-1|TRBV6-5|NA
TGTGCCAGCAGTTACTTCAACAGGGACACTGAAGCTTTCTTT
CASSYFNRDTEAFF
>TRBD1|TRBJ2-5|TRBV5-1|NA
TGCGCCAGCAGCTTCCGGGACCCAGGGGGAGAGACCCAGTACTTC
CASSFRDPGGETQYF
>NA|TRBJ2-2|TRBV19|NA
TGTGCCAGTAGTATTACGAGGGACACCGGGGAGCTGTTTTTT
CASSITRDTGELFF
>TRBD2|TRBJ2-7|TRBV18|NA
TGTGCCAGCTCATCTAGCGGGGGGCCGACCTACGAGCAGTACTTC
CASSSSGGPTYEQYF
>NA|TRBJ2-6|TRBV10-3|NA
TGTGCCATCAGTGAGTCTCGAGGAGGGGCTGGGGCCAACGTCCTGACTTTC
CAISESRGGAGANVLTF
>NA|TRBJ1-3|TRBV30|NA
TGTGCCGTAGTCACGCCGGGAAACACCATATATTTT
CAVVTPGNTIYF
>TRBD1|TRBJ1-2|TRBV3-1/TRBV3-2|NA
TGTGCCAGCAGCCAGCGACAGGGTGGCGTTGTTTATGGCTACACCTTC
CASSQRQGGVVYGYTF
>NA|TRBJ1-3|TRBV30|NA
TGTGCCTCGGAGCGGGGGGCCGGAAACACCATATATTTT
CASERGAGNTIYF
>TRBD1|TRBJ1-4|TRBV28|NA
TGTGCCAGCTGGGACAGGGTGAAACTGTTTTTT
CASWDRVKLFF
>NA|TRBJ2-3|TRBV4-3|NA
TGCGCCAGCAGCCAAGAGAGAAGCGACACAGATACGCAGTATTTT
CASSQERSDTDTQYF